The clone carrying this T cell receptor (beta chain) was seen a handful of times. The record originates from a study of cytomegalovirus exposure and HLA in healthy donors. Looked up from germline, CDR1 is MNHNS and CDR2 is SASEGT. V lost 2 bases, J lost 4 bases, and 5 bases lay in between. There are 12 residues in the CDR3. A multiplex PCR was run with 60 Vbeta primers and 13 Jbeta primers. Profiling relied on immunoSEQ multiplex PCR, and the TCRdb table lists in-frame clones only, not all of them. The repertoire holds fewer than 110,000 clones, with under 85% as singletons. This chain connects TRBV6-1 to TRBJ1-2; no firm D call. The material sequenced was PBMCs. The receptor comes from a middle-aged woman in good health and CMV-seronegative. The CDR3 loop reads CASSEPGYGYTF. In nucleotides, the CDR3 is TGTGCCAGCAGTGAACCGGGCTATGGCTACACCTTC.